These T cell receptor beta chains were read from a single sample in a study of cytotoxic CD8 clonotypes in ibrutinib-treated CLL. TCRdb's copy holds only in-frame clones and misses some; the assay was immunoSEQ multiplex PCR. Of 200,000 to 250,000 clones listed, 70% are singletons. Sequenced material: PBMCs, taken after 24 months of ibrutinib treatment. The receptors come from a human donor with chronic lymphocytic leukemia. CDR3s include the opening cysteine and the closing phenylalanine or tryptophan. The D gene is left open where the match is weak. Rows give clone size only sometimes, using once, few, many, or a class for an expanded clone.

TRBV5-4	-	TRBJ2-1	-	CASSLGSGNEQFF	TGTGCCAGCAGCTTAGGAAGCGGCAATGAGCAGTTCTTC
TRBV6-6	-	TRBJ1-1	TRBD1	CASSKQGTGTEAFF	TGTGCCAGCAGTAAACAGGGGACGGGCACTGAAGCTTTCTTT
TRBV7-3	-	TRBJ2-1	TRBD2	CASSFEGAGYNEQFF	TGTGCCAGCAGCTTTGAGGGAGCGGGATACAATGAGCAGTTCTTC
TRBV9	few	TRBJ2-5	-	CASSVAEGGIQETQYF	TGTGCCAGCAGCGTAGCAGAGGGGGGAATCCAGGAGACCCAGTACTTC
TRBV11-2	-	TRBJ2-7	-	CASRGTYEQYF	TGTGCCAGCAGGGGTACCTACGAGCAGTACTTC
TRBV9	-	TRBJ2-2	-	CASSVNSAGELFF	TGTGCCAGCAGCGTAAATTCCGCCGGGGAGCTGTTTTTT
TRBV5-1	-	TRBJ2-2	TRBD2	CASSFLPAYPGLAGGDTGELFF	TGCGCCAGCAGCTTTCTCCCCGCCTACCCGGGACTAGCGGGAGGGGACACCGGGGAGCTGTTTTTT
TRBV28	-	TRBJ1-5	-	CASSLTTNQPQHF	TGTGCCAGCAGTTTGACTACTAATCAGCCCCAGCATTTT
TRBV7-7	-	TRBJ2-5	-	CASSSDSSGTQYF	TGTGCTAGCAGCTCTGACAGCTCGGGGACCCAGTACTTC
TRBV11-2	-	TRBJ1-1	TRBD1	CASSPGQGARIEAFF	TGTGCCAGCAGCCCCGGACAGGGGGCGAGAATTGAAGCTTTCTTT
TRBV4-3	few	TRBJ1-3	-	CASSQAFYEGKVYF	TGCGCCAGCAGCCAAGCGTTTTACGAGGGCAAAGTATATTTT
TRBV7-8	-	TRBJ1-5	TRBD1	CASSSGDRGVGQPQHF	TGTGCCAGCAGCTCCGGGGACAGGGGAGTGGGTCAGCCCCAGCATTTT
TRBV28	-	TRBJ2-3	-	CASSPGGHRADTQYF	TGTGCCAGCAGTCCCGGAGGTCATCGGGCGGATACGCAGTATTTT
TRBV28	few	TRBJ1-2	TRBD1	CASSLRLGTGSYGYTF	TGTGCCAGCAGTTTACGGTTGGGGACAGGGAGCTATGGCTACACCTTC
TRBV7-3	-	TRBJ2-7	TRBD1	CASSLRVGQGQGSGEQYF	TGTGCCAGCAGCTTAAGGGTAGGACAGGGACAGGGCTCGGGTGAGCAGTACTTC
TRBV29-1	-	TRBJ2-5	-	CSVEVLGGAQETQYF	TGCAGCGTGGAAGTATTAGGTGGGGCCCAAGAGACCCAGTACTTC
TRBV7-2	-	TRBJ1-3	TRBD1	CASSLQGAENTIYF	TGTGCCAGCAGCTTACAGGGGGCAGAAAACACCATATATTTT
TRBV5-1	-	TRBJ2-2	-	CASSLGGSNTGELFF	TGCGCCAGCAGCTTGGGGGGCTCGAACACCGGGGAGCTGTTTTTT
TRBV5-1	few	TRBJ2-5	-	CASSLGRVQETQYF	TGCGCCAGCAGCTTGGGGCGGGTCCAAGAGACCCAGTACTTC
TRBV6-5	-	TRBJ2-7	TRBD2	CASSPVSGTYEQYF	TGTGCCAGCAGCCCAGTTAGCGGGACCTACGAGCAGTACTTC
TRBV2	few	TRBJ2-1	-	CASSGGQYNEQFF	TGTGCCAGCAGTGGAGGACAGTACAATGAGCAGTTCTTC
TRBV7-2	-	TRBJ2-7	-	CASSWGDHGEQYF	TGTGCCAGCAGCTGGGGCGACCATGGGGAGCAGTACTTC
TRBV27	-	TRBJ2-3	-	CASSSPIRKGTDTQYF	TGTGCCAGCAGTTCCCCCATCCGCAAGGGTACAGATACGCAGTATTTT
TRBV27	-	TRBJ2-5	-	CASSLGLGGVRQETQYF	TGTGCCAGCAGTTTAGGGCTAGGAGGAGTCCGCCAAGAGACCCAGTACTTC
TRBV19	-	TRBJ2-3	-	CASSSPSTDTQYF	TGTGCCAGTAGTTCTCCTAGCACAGATACGCAGTATTTT
TRBV6-5	-	TRBJ1-3	-	CASSYGQPGNTIYF	TGTGCCAGCAGTTACGGACAGCCTGGAAACACCATATATTTT
TRBV7-8	few	TRBJ1-2	-	CASSRSVGTEGLGEGYTF	TGTGCCAGCAGCCGATCCGTTGGGACGGAGGGACTTGGGGAGGGCTACACCTTC
TRBV7-9	few	TRBJ1-2	TRBD1	CASSLYWDRDYGYTF	TGTGCCAGCAGCTTGTACTGGGACAGAGACTATGGCTACACCTTC
TRBV5-1	-	TRBJ2-5	-	CASSLVPPAGTQYF	TGCGCCAGCAGCTTGGTACCCCCGGCTGGGACCCAGTACTTC
TRBV5-5	-	TRBJ2-7	-	CASSTSGTPSYEQYF	TGTGCCAGCAGCACCTCCGGGACACCCTCCTACGAGCAGTACTTC
TRBV29-1	few	TRBJ1-1	-	CSVPQGTEAFF	TGCAGCGTTCCCCAGGGTACTGAAGCTTTCTTT
TRBV7-8	-	TRBJ2-4	TRBD2	CASSLEFSGRAAKNIQYF	TGTGCCAGCAGCTTAGAGTTTAGCGGGAGGGCCGCCAAAAACATTCAGTACTTC
TRBV7-2	-	TRBJ2-3	TRBD2	CASSFGGLGNTQYF	TGTGCCAGCAGCTTCGGAGGACTAGGGAATACGCAGTATTTT
TRBV4-3	once	TRBJ2-1	-	CASSQGLDSTREQFF	TGCGCCAGCAGCCAAGGATTGGACTCGACAAGGGAGCAGTTCTTC
TRBV7-9	-	TRBJ1-2	-	CASSRMGGSAGYTF	TGTGCCAGCAGCCGTATGGGGGGATCTGCTGGCTACACCTTC
TRBV6-5	few	TRBJ1-2	-	CASSYSTEGVGGYTF	TGTGCCAGCAGTTACTCGACGGAGGGGGTAGGAGGCTACACCTTC
TRBV10-3	-	TRBJ2-7	-	CAISEDAYEQYF	TGTGCCATCAGTGAGGACGCCTACGAGCAGTACTTC
TRBV6-6	-	TRBJ2-2	-	CASWAPGTTGELFF	TGTGCCAGCTGGGCGCCGGGGACCACCGGGGAGCTGTTTTTT
TRBV20-1	-	TRBJ2-4	-	CSAMWDIQYF	TGCAGTGCTATGTGGGACATTCAGTACTTC
TRBV27	-	TRBJ2-7	-	CASSLGGGRYEQYF	TGTGCCAGCAGTTTAGGAGGGGGGCGGTACGAGCAGTACTTC
TRBV27	once	TRBJ1-5	-	CASSLSGAPGLQPQHF	TGTGCCAGCAGTTTATCGGGGGCACCTGGATTACAGCCCCAGCATTTT
TRBV9	-	TRBJ2-2	-	CASSVLPFEGTGELFF	TGTGCCAGCAGCGTACTACCTTTCGAGGGCACCGGGGAGCTGTTTTTT
TRBV29-1	few	TRBJ2-7	-	CSVAVELVYEQYF	TGCAGCGTTGCGGTGGAGCTCGTCTACGAGCAGTACTTC
TRBV9	-	TRBJ1-1	-	CASSQGLAAFF	TGTGCCAGCAGCCAGGGGCTCGCAGCTTTCTTT
TRBV27	-	TRBJ2-1	-	CASQGGVSYNEQFF	TGTGCCAGCCAGGGGGGCGTTTCCTACAATGAGCAGTTCTTC
TRBV27	-	TRBJ2-7	TRBD2	CASSWASGVGYEQYF	TGTGCCAGCAGTTGGGCGAGCGGGGTGGGTTACGAGCAGTACTTC
TRBV11-1	few	TRBJ2-1	-	CATQFEGGDYNEQFF	TGTGCCACCCAATTTGAGGGAGGAGACTACAATGAGCAGTTCTTC
TRBV7-9	-	TRBJ2-7	-	CASSFTAGRSEQYF	TGTGCCAGCAGCTTCACAGCAGGGCGCTCCGAGCAGTACTTC
TRBV14	-	TRBJ2-2	-	CASSQLPGVTGELFF	TGTGCCAGCAGCCAGCTCCCAGGGGTCACCGGGGAGCTGTTTTTT
TRBV19	-	TRBJ1-5	-	CASSMKGRASNQPQHF	TGTGCCAGTAGTATGAAGGGCCGTGCCAGCAATCAGCCCCAGCATTTT
TRBV5-1	-	TRBJ2-7	TRBD2	CASSTGLAGGLYEQYF	TGCGCCAGCAGCACGGGACTAGCGGGAGGGCTTTACGAGCAGTACTTC
TRBV6-5	-	TRBJ2-7	-	CASSSSRGYEQYF	TGTGCCAGCAGTTCGTCCCGGGGGTACGAGCAGTACTTC
TRBV7-3	-	TRBJ1-6	-	CASSLLGGESPLHF	TGTGCCAGCAGCTTATTAGGGGGGGAGTCACCCCTCCACTTT
TRBV28	few	TRBJ2-3	TRBD2	CASSRAGAGTDTQYF	TGTGCCAGCAGTCGAGCGGGAGCGGGCACAGATACGCAGTATTTT
TRBV18	-	TRBJ1-2	-	CASSPPSSGPYGYTF	TGTGCCAGCTCACCTCCGTCGAGCGGACCTTATGGCTACACCTTC